These T cell receptor beta chains were read from a single sample in a study of blood T cell repertoires in COVID-19. TCRdb keeps only in-frame clones here, not all; method: immunoSEQ multiplex PCR. The sample carries hundreds of thousands of clones, approximately 90% recorded once. The sequenced material came from PBMCs or T cells enriched from blood (not recorded which). These receptors were collected from a woman between 40 and 55 years old who had recovered from COVID-19. Both conserved end residues are part of each CDR3. D genes are given only for firm matches. Part of the rows lack a size; the others show once, few, many or a class for expanded clones.

TRBJ1-6 | TRBV30 | - | 15 | - | TGTGCCTGGAGTGATAGGGGCAGGTATAATTCACCCCTCCACTTT | CAWSDRGRYNSPLHF
TRBJ2-2 | TRBV5-1 | TRBD1 | 16 | - | TGCGCCAGCAGCCGGTCCGGGACAGGAGACACCGGGGAGCTGTTTTTT | CASSRSGTGDTGELFF
TRBJ2-2 | TRBV7-9 | TRBD1 | 13 | - | TGTGCCAGCAGACCAGGGGGAAACGGGGAGCTGTTTTTT | CASRPGGNGELFF
TRBJ2-2 | TRBV9 | - | 11 | few | TGTGCCAGCAGCGGCTATGGGGAGCTGTTTTTT | CASSGYGELFF
TRBJ2-3 | TRBV18 | - | 15 | - | TGTGCCAGCTCACCAAATGCGGGAACAACAGATACGCAGTATTTT | CASSPNAGTTDTQYF
TRBJ2-2 | TRBV10-3 | TRBD2 | 17 | - | TGTGCCATCAGCCAAACTAGCGGGGGGTCTTCCGGCGGGGAGCTGTTTTTT | CAISQTSGGSSGGELFF
TRBJ1-2 | TRBV2 | - | 14 | - | TGTGCCAGCAGTGAAGCAAGGGGGATCTATGGCTACACCTTC | CASSEARGIYGYTF
TRBJ1-6 | TRBV7-9 | - | 14 | once | TGTGCCAGCAGCCGAAGCAGGGGAAATTCACCCCTCCACTTT | CASSRSRGNSPLHF
TRBJ2-7 | TRBV10-3 | - | 15 | - | TGTGCCATCAGTGAAAATGACAGGCTATCCTACGAGCAGTACTTC | CAISENDRLSYEQYF
TRBJ2-6 | TRBV15 | TRBD1 | 15 | - | TGTGCCTCGGGACAGGGGAGCTCTGGGGCCAACGTCCTGACTTTC | CASGQGSSGANVLTF
TRBJ2-7 | TRBV28 | TRBD1 | 10 | - | TGTGCCAGCAGTGGGGACAGGGCCTCCTTC | CASSGDRASF
TRBJ2-7 | TRBV3-1/TRBV3-2 | - | 12 | - | TGTGCCAGCAGCCAATTAACCTACGAGCAGTACTTC | CASSQLTYEQYF
TRBJ2-7 | TRBV7-8 | TRBD2 | 15 | - | TGTGCCAGCAGCTCCTTAGCGGGATTCTCCTACGAGCAGTACTTC | CASSSLAGFSYEQYF
TRBJ2-2 | TRBV27 | TRBD2 | 15 | - | TGTGCCAGCAGGTCCGGGGGGGCCATCACCGGGGAGCTGTTTTTT | CASRSGGAITGELFF
TRBJ1-1 | TRBV7-3 | TRBD1 | 13 | - | TGTGCCAGCAGCACCATACGGGACAGTGAAGCTTTCTTT | CASSTIRDSEAFF
TRBJ2-4 | TRBV5-6 | - | 16 | few | TGTGCCAGCAGCTTGGGTGCGGGGCAAGCCAAAAACATTCAGTACTTC | CASSLGAGQAKNIQYF
TRBJ2-3 | TRBV7-2 | TRBD2 | 15 | - | TGTGCCAGCAGCTTAGTAGCGGGAGACTCAGATACGCAGTATTTT | CASSLVAGDSDTQYF
TRBJ2-2 | TRBV9 | - | 14 | - | TGTGCCAGCAGCGCCGACAGATTAACCGGGGAGCTGTTTTTT | CASSADRLTGELFF
TRBJ1-4 | TRBV21-1 | - | 15 | few | TGTGCCAGCAGCTCCGCGGACAGGGGGAATGAAAAACTGTTTTTT | CASSSADRGNEKLFF
TRBJ2-5 | TRBV27 | TRBD1 | 14 | - | TGTGCCAGCAGTTTATCTAGGGGGCCGGAGACCCAGTACTTC | CASSLSRGPETQYF
TRBJ2-7 | TRBV7-9 | - | 15 | - | TGTGCCAGCAGCTTAGGGGGCCCGAACTCCTACGAGCAGTACTTC | CASSLGGPNSYEQYF
TRBJ1-1 | TRBV6-5 | - | 15 | - | TGTGCCAGCAGGGTCCCACAGGATTGGAACACTGAAGCTTTCTTT | CASRVPQDWNTEAFF
TRBJ2-1 | TRBV7-9 | TRBD2 | 18 | - | TGTGCCAGCAGCCCTCTGGGGGGGGCGGGAGGAACACCGAATGAGCAGTTCTTC | CASSPLGGAGGTPNEQFF
TRBJ1-2 | TRBV11-3 | TRBD1 | 14 | - | TGTGCCAGCAGCTCGGGACAGGGTAACTATGGCTACACCTTC | CASSSGQGNYGYTF
TRBJ1-1 | TRBV28 | TRBD1 | 16 | - | TGTGCCAGCAGTTCATATCAGGGGGCGTCCGACACTGAAGCTTTCTTT | CASSSYQGASDTEAFF
TRBJ1-1 | TRBV7-6 | TRBD1 | 12 | - | TGTGCCAGCAGTAAATGGACAGGGGGCGCTTTCTTT | CASSKWTGGAFF
TRBJ2-5 | TRBV21-1 | - | 17 | - | TGTGCCAGCAGCAAAGGAGGACTAGCGGGAACTCAAGAGACCCAGTACTTC | CASSKGGLAGTQETQYF
TRBJ2-7 | TRBV15 | TRBD1 | 15 | - | TGTGCCACCAGCAGAGAAGCTACAGGGGGCCACGAGCAGTACTTC | CATSREATGGHEQYF
TRBJ1-5 | TRBV19 | TRBD1 | 15 | - | TGTGCCAGTAGCCTCGGGACAGCTAACAATCAGCCCCAGCATTTT | CASSLGTANNQPQHF
TRBJ2-4 | TRBV7-3 | TRBD1 | 16 | - | TGTGCCAGCAGGTTGACAGGGGCCTTCTACAAAAACATTCAGTACTTC | CASRLTGAFYKNIQYF
TRBJ2-3 | TRBV11-3 | TRBD2 | 17 | - | TGTGCCAGCAGCTTTCTGTCTAGCGGGCCCATCACAGATACGCAGTATTTT | CASSFLSSGPITDTQYF
TRBJ2-7 | TRBV7-2 | - | 14 | once | TGTGCCAGCAGCGAGGCAGGGGCAGTCAACGAGCAGTACTTC | CASSEAGAVNEQYF
TRBJ1-5 | TRBV4-3 | TRBD1 | 15 | - | TGCGCCAGCAGCCCCTTTGCCAGGACAGGGGGGCCCCAGCATTTT | CASSPFARTGGPQHF
TRBJ2-2 | TRBV19 | TRBD1 | 13 | - | TGTGCCAGTAGGGACAGGGCCACCGGGGAGCTGTTTTTT | CASRDRATGELFF
TRBJ2-7 | TRBV12-5 | - | 14 | - | TGTGCTAGTGGTATACTGAGAGGGGGCTACGAGCAGTACTTC | CASGILRGGYEQYF
TRBJ1-2 | TRBV27 | TRBD1 | 16 | - | TGTGCCAGCCGAACGACGGGACAGTTTACAAACTATGGCTACACCTTC | CASRTTGQFTNYGYTF
TRBJ2-7 | TRBV7-9 | TRBD1 | 14 | - | TGTGCCAGCAGCTACGGACAGGGGCCCTACGAGCAGTACTTC | CASSYGQGPYEQYF